This T cell receptor (beta chain) was recovered during a study of OX40 agonist ivuxolimab in advanced cancers. Data came from immunoSEQ multiplex PCR; TCRdb stores just in-frame clones and leaves some out. The sample has tens of thousands of clones, 70% to 90% seen once. Trimming took 0 bases from V and 4 from J, leaving 14 bases between them. The CDR3 covers 16 residues. Per the germline V gene, CDR1 is SGHRS and CDR2 is YFSETQ. The TCR comes from an adult with an advanced solid tumor such as melanoma, head and neck, liver or kidney cancer. The sample was CD4+ or CD8+ T cells sorted from blood, taken in a trial of the OX40 agonist ivuxolimab. V usage is TRBV5-1 and J usage is TRBJ1-3, with D possibly being TRBD1 (6 bases). The CDR3 bases are TGCGCCAGCAGCTTGGCTGCCAGGGGAAGCGGAAACACCATATATTTT. It is translated as CASSLAARGSGNTIYF.